This T cell receptor (beta chain) was found in a study of human T cells and chemical hapten exposure. The library labeled individual cDNA molecules by adding unique molecular identifiers to them. TCRdb passed the RACE reads through MiXCR, listing each CDR3 protein once. This repertoire shows under 400,000 distinct CDR3 sequences, 5.1% found once; its top ten account for around 2.6%. The time point is: pre-sensitization, week 0. The sample's treatment: therapeutic diphenylcyclopropenone sensitization with weekly scalp DPC. Alopecia patients, 18 to 70 years old and DPC-suitable, served as donors. CDR3 length equals 12 residues. J lost 12 bases, V lost 4 bases, and 3 bases had no gene match. Germline CDR1 reads SGHAT; CDR2 reads FQNNGV. Ten or more counts support this clonotype.

This sequence originates from a woman aged 45-65 years with alopecia areata. Some clones in this sample may be carry-over from other donors' samples. This chain connects TRBV11-2 to TRBJ2-1, with 10 bases aligning to TRBD1. The sample was whole blood, taken in connection with sensitization to the hapten diphenylcyclopropenone (DPC). The CDR3 nucleotides read TGTGCCAGCAGCTCCGGACAGGGGGTGCAGTTCTTC. This gives the protein CASSSGQGVQFF. The full variable domain, with the rest looked up from reference TRBV11-2 and TRBJ2-1, is EAGVAQSPRYKIIEKRQSVAFWCNPISGHATLYWYQQILGQGPKLLIQFQNNGVVDDSQLPKDRFSAERLKGVDSTLKIQPAKLEDSAVYLCASSSGQGVQFFGPGTRLTVL.